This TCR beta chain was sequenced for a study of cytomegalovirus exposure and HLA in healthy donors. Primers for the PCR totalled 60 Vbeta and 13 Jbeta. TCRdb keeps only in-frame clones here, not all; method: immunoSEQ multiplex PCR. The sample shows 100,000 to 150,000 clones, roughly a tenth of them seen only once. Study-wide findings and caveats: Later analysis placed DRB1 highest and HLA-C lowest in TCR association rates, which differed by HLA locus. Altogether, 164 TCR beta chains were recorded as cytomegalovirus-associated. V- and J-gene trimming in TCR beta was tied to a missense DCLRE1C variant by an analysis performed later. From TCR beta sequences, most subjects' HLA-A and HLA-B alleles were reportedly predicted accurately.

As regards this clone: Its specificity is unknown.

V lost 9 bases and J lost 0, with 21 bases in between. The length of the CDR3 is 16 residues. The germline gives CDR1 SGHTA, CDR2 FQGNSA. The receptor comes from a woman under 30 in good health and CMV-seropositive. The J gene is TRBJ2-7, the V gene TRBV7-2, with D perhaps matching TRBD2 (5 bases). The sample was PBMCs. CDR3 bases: TGTGCCAGTAGCCCCCGAAAGCGGCCTCCCTCCTACGAGCAGTACTTC. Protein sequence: CASSPRKRPPSYEQYF.